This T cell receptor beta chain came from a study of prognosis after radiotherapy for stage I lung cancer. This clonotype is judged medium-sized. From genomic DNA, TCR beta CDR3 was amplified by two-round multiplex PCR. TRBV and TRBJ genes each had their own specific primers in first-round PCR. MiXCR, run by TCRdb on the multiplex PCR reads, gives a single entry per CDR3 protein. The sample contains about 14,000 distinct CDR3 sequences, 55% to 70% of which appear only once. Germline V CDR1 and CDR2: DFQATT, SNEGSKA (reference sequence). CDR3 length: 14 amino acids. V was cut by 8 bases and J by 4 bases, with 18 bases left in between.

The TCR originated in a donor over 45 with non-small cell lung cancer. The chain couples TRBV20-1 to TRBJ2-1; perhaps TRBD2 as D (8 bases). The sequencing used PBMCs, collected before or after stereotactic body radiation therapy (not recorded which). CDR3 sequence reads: CSTRGGQPYNEQFF. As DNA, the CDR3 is TGCAGTACCCGGGGGGGACAGCCGTACAATGAGCAGTTCTTC.